This is a list of T cell receptor beta chains from one sample in a study of beta chain features in type 1 diabetes. Sequencing was performed with immunoSEQ multiplex PCR; in TCRdb, only in-frame clones are kept and a portion is missing. This sample has fewer than 400,000 clones, with approximately 9.7% found just once. The sequencing input was central memory CD4+ T cells from blood. The receptors stem from a man aged 25 to 40 with type 1 diabetes. Each CDR3 is given with its conserved first and last residue. Each record gives: J gene, clone size, V gene, CDR3 protein. A clone size is listed for some rows: how often the clone was seen (once, few, many), or a class if it is expanded.

TRBJ2-1,few,TRBV28,CASRAGLAGGNEQFF
TRBJ2-7,NA,TRBV25-1,CASSETSGGYYEQYF
TRBJ2-1,many,TRBV7-2,CASSFKTSGGGEQFF
TRBJ2-5,NA,TRBV7-2,CASSSDQETQYF
TRBJ2-5,NA,TRBV14,CASSPSGGPQETQYF
TRBJ2-7,NA,TRBV2,CASTTGGYEQYF
TRBJ2-2,many,TRBV18,CASSLTESGIFTGELFF
TRBJ2-3,NA,TRBV5-4,CASSLAGGLDTQYF
TRBJ2-5,few,TRBV18,CASSPKPQETQYF
TRBJ2-5,few,TRBV18,CASSPAGQQETQYF
TRBJ2-2,NA,TRBV19,CASSTAGVRAGELFF
TRBJ2-7,NA,TRBV6-5,CASSLPLGGDPYEQYF
TRBJ1-2,NA,TRBV7-6,CASSLAQGGGYTF
TRBJ1-2,NA,TRBV10-1,CASSESKTLGYTF
TRBJ2-2,NA,TRBV28,CASSLGTRRAGELFF
TRBJ2-7,NA,TRBV28,CASHTGASSYEQYF
TRBJ2-5,NA,TRBV11-2,CASSLWQNQETQYF
TRBJ2-2,many,TRBV29-1,CSVGDRDTGELFF
TRBJ1-1,few,TRBV2,CASSAGRDTEAFF
TRBJ1-2,NA,TRBV28,CASSQIGTGDRHGYTF
TRBJ2-5,NA,TRBV4-1,CASSQDRGVARETQYF
TRBJ2-4,NA,TRBV5-6,CASSWAGTKNIQYF
TRBJ2-3,few,TRBV13,CASGSVANREVGDTQYF
TRBJ2-7,few,TRBV18,CASSPMEGPLLEQYF
TRBJ1-2,NA,TRBV7-2,CASSLAPRDYGYTF
TRBJ2-5,many,TRBV7-9,CASSLVLLGETQYF
TRBJ1-1,few,TRBV19,CASSRTGNTEAFF
TRBJ1-5,many,TRBV21-1,CASSKGDRVDQPQHF
TRBJ2-2,NA,TRBV2,CASSARRGTGELFF
TRBJ1-4,few,TRBV7-9,CASSFRGTEGEKLFF
TRBJ2-7,few,TRBV18,CASSPLGTGDREQYF
TRBJ2-5,few,TRBV7-2,CASSLSREETQYF
TRBJ1-1,few,TRBV14,CASTPTGLMNTEAFF
TRBJ2-1,NA,TRBV6-6,CASTRQGMNNEQFF
TRBJ2-1,few,TRBV14,CASSVASSSYNEQFF